The entry below describes one T cell receptor beta chain. Next came a second PCR, run for roughly 6 to 11 cycles, which used a sample-barcoded 5' primer along with a J-beta primer mix. TCRdb reprocessed the 5' RACE reads with MiXCR, giving one entry per CDR3 protein. The sample records hundreds of thousands of distinct CDR3 sequences, roughly 50% being singletons. Per the germline V gene, CDR1 is MDHEN and CDR2 is SYDVKM. CDR3 length equals 19 residues. Losses at the gene ends were 3 bases for V and 1 base for J; bases not matched to a gene: 14. These data come from a study of blood T cells in healthy people across ages. The people who gave samples were healthy Caucasians from Russia, aged roughly 6 to 90.

Sequences were obtained from blood. The clonotype originates from a man aged 55 to 69 in good health. The genes are TRBV28 and TRBJ2-5; 10 nucleotides line up with TRBD2. CDR3 protein: CASSLSLGGSGGPQETQYF. DNA of the CDR3: TGTGCCAGCAGTTTGTCCCTAGGCGGTAGCGGGGGGCCCCAAGAGACCCAGTACTTC.